These 31 T cell receptor beta chains originate from one sample sequenced in a study of T cells in Graves' hyperthyroidism and ophthalmopathy. RNA transcripts yielded amplified TCR beta CDR3 regions. In the first-round RT-PCR of the TCR CDR3, the HTBI primer set was used. MiXCR, applied by TCRdb to the multiplex PCR reads, yields one record per CDR3 protein. The sample includes roughly 200,000 distinct CDR3 sequences, 17% of them seen just once. What was sequenced was blood. Receptors originate from a woman aged 50 to 60 with Graves' hyperthyroidism.

The sample holds many counts of this clonotype. The chain uses TRBV7-2 and TRBJ1-2; 7 nucleotides match TRBD1. This CDR3 is built from 14 residues. V dropped 1 base and J dropped 7; count of bases not matched to a gene: 6. In germline, CDR1 is SGHTA, CDR2 FQGNSA. CDR3 region: CASSLGPGGRGYTF. CDR3 DNA: TGTGCCAGCAGCTTAGGGCCAGGGGGTCGTGGCTACACCTTC.

This clonotype was recorded a few times. The chain has TRBV27 and TRBJ1-2; 8 nucleotides agree with TRBD1. V shed 10 bases and J 3 bases; nucleotides not matched to a gene: 7. Germline loops: CDR1 MNHEY, CDR2 SMNVEV (reference sequence). This CDR3 is built from 13 residues. The CDR3 loop reads CATRQGLDYGYTF. The DNA for the CDR3 is TGTGCCACGCGACAGGGGCTAGACTATGGCTACACCTTC.

The rearrangement joins TRBV25-1 to TRBJ2-1, with D perhaps matching TRBD2 (6 bases). CDR1 MGHDK and CDR2 SYGVNS come from the germline V gene. There are 11 residues in the CDR3. V lost 6 bases to trimming and J lost 14 bases, with 14 bases between them. CDR3 protein: CASRGGRREFF. In DNA, the CDR3 is TGTGCCAGCAGGGGGGGACGGCGTGAGTTCTTC.

This clonotype showed up many times. The chain joins TRBV30 to TRBJ1-1; TRBD1 agrees at 9 bases. The V gene's germline CDR1 is GTSNPN and CDR2 SVGIG (reference sequence). The CDR3 is made up of 11 amino acids. V lost 3 bases to trimming and J lost 7 bases; unmatched junction nucleotides: 0. The CDR3 DNA reads as TGTGCCTGGAGGGACAGGGGTGAAGCTTTCTTT. It translates to CAWRDRGEAFF.

This clonotype was seen ten or more times. This sequence joins TRBV10-3 and TRBJ2-3; perhaps TRBD2 as D (6 bases). Trimming removed 4 bases from V and 5 bases from J, with 22 bases in between. CDR1 ENHRY and CDR2 SYGVKD come from the germline V gene. The CDR3 contains 17 residues. This chain's CDR3 is CAISGVLSMLGGDTQYF. The CDR3 coding sequence is TGTGCCATCAGTGGGGTGCTATCAATGTTGGGGGGAGATACGCAGTATTTT.

In this sample, this clonotype turned up a few times. This sequence joins TRBV9 and TRBJ2-1; D is possibly TRBD1 or TRBD2 (5 bases each). There are 18 residues in the CDR3. Germline CDR1 and CDR2: SGDLS and YYNGEE. V was trimmed by 0 bases and J by 6 bases, leaving 22 bases between them. The CDR3 sequence: CASSVERGRVGFPNEQFF. As DNA, the CDR3 is TGTGCCAGCAGCGTAGAGAGGGGCCGCGTGGGGTTTCCCAATGAGCAGTTCTTC.

V is TRBV10-3 and J is TRBJ2-1, with 9 bases lining up with TRBD2. The germline V gene encodes CDR1 ENHRY and CDR2 SYGVKD. The CDR3 contains 17 residues. V trimming: 6 bases; J trimming: 2 bases; junction bases outside the gene matches: 11. The CDR3 reads CAIRDHGAGGPYNEQFF. The CDR3 bases are TGTGCCATCAGGGACCATGGAGCGGGAGGCCCCTACAATGAGCAGTTCTTC.

This clonotype was picked up many times. The gene calls are TRBV29-1 and TRBJ2-1; 12 bases align to TRBD2. Germline loops: CDR1 SQVTM, CDR2 ANQGSEA. This CDR3 contains 16 residues. J gave up 6 bases and V 3 bases, and 9 bases lay outside the gene matches. The CDR3 nucleotides are TGCAGCGTTGATGGACCGACTAGCGGGAGTGGCAATGAGCAGTTCTTC. Translated: CSVDGPTSGSGNEQFF.

In its sample, this clonotype was seen many times. V usage is TRBV7-2 and J usage is TRBJ2-7, with no clear D. Trimming took off 5 bases at V and 0 bases at J, with 5 bases between the two ends. Germline CDR1 SGHTA, CDR2 FQGNSA. This CDR3 is 12 amino acids long. The CDR3 sequence: CASSLPSYEQYF. The CDR3 region has the DNA TGTGCCAGCAGCCTGCCCTCCTACGAGCAGTACTTC.

In its sample, this clonotype was seen a few times. The rearrangement joins TRBV29-1 to TRBJ2-5, with D tentatively TRBD2 (6 bases). Germline assignment: CDR1 SQVTM and CDR2 ANQGSEA. V dropped 4 bases and J dropped 5 bases, with 17 bases sitting between them. The CDR3 has 14 residues. The CDR3: CSVGGLPGRETQYF. The DNA for the CDR3 is TGCAGCGTTGGGGGTCTCCCAGGGAGGGAGACCCAGTACTTC.

The sample holds many counts of this clonotype. The rearrangement uses TRBV27 and TRBJ1-2; 7 bases fit TRBD1. The CDR3 spans 15 residues. CDR1 MNHEY and CDR2 SMNVEV come from the germline V gene (reference sequence). The V gene end was trimmed by 4 bases and the J gene end by 6 bases; junction bases not matched to a gene: 11. CDR3 sequence (DNA): TGTGCCAGCAGTTCCCGGGACAGAACGTATCATGGCTACACCTTC. It yields the protein CASSSRDRTYHGYTF.

The chain employs TRBV28 and TRBJ2-3, with a possible D match to TRBD2 (5 bases). The CDR3 is made up of 17 amino acids. From germline, CDR1 is MDHEN and CDR2 SYDVKM. V was pared by 5 bases and J by 0 bases, with 18 bases between. Here the CDR3 DNA reads TGTGCCAGCAGTCCCTTTTTGGCAGGAGGAAGCACAGATACGCAGTATTTT. Protein sequence: CASSPFLAGGSTDTQYF.

This clonotype was seen ten or more times. This chain uses TRBV20-1 with TRBJ2-5; tentative D call: TRBD1 (6 bases). The CDR3 spans 11 residues. Germline V gene lookup returns CDR1 DFQATT and CDR2 SNEGSKA (reference sequence). CDR3 amino acids: CKAQGLETQYF. CDR3 coding DNA: TGCAAAGCGCAGGGGTTAGAGACCCAGTACTTC.

At least ten counts were recorded for this clonotype. The chain combines TRBV28 with TRBJ1-2, with D possibly matching TRBD1 (6 bases). The CDR3 is 14 residues long. CDR1 is MDHEN and CDR2 is SYDVKM in the germline V gene. Deletions cut 1 base from V and 4 bases from J, with 10 bases between. CDR3: CASSLLQGPYGYTF. CDR3 sequence (DNA): TGTGCCAGCAGTTTATTACAGGGACCCTATGGCTACACCTTC.

At least ten counts were recorded for this clonotype. The chain uses TRBV2 and TRBJ2-7; D gene ambiguous. CDR3 length: 17 residues. V was cut by 4 bases and J by 1 base, with 20 bases left in between. Per the germline V gene, CDR1 is SNHLY and CDR2 is FYNNEI. The CDR3 is CASSGSRPLDFSYEQYF. CDR3 coding DNA: TGTGCCAGCAGTGGAAGCCGGCCCCTTGATTTTTCCTACGAGCAGTACTTC.

This chain connects TRBV5-1 to TRBJ2-1, with TRBD1 matching 8 bases. CDR3 length equals 15 residues. Trimming removed 4 bases from V and 14 bases from J; junction bases left unmatched: 17. CDR1 is SGHRS and CDR2 is YFSETQ in the germline V gene. CDR3 DNA sequence: TGCGCCAGCAGCCCTAGACAGGGGCGCGGATCAGACGAGTTCTTC. Translated, it gives CASSPRQGRGSDEFF.

The V and J genes are TRBV9 and TRBJ2-3; possibly TRBD1 or TRBD2 for D (5 bases each). Germline V gene data show CDR1 as SGDLS and CDR2 as YYNGEE. The CDR3 length is 16 residues. The germline V and J ends were trimmed by 0 bases and 4 bases, with 15 bases remaining between them. The CDR3 bases are TGTGCCAGCAGCGTAGAGTGGGGGAGAGCAGCAGATACGCAGTATTTT. The encoded protein is CASSVEWGRAADTQYF.

This clonotype was seen ten or more times. V and J are TRBV11-2 and TRBJ2-3; D gene unclear. Germline V gives CDR1 SGHAT, CDR2 FQNNGV. The CDR3 length is 13 residues. The V end was cut by 1 base, the J end by 1 base, with 3 bases between. CDR3 in amino acids: CASSLAGTDTQYF. As DNA, the CDR3 is TGTGCCAGCAGCTTAGCGGGCACAGATACGCAGTATTTT. The entire variable domain, with the rest obtained from reference TRBV11-2 and TRBJ2-3, is as follows: EAGVAQSPRYKIIEKRQSVAFWCNPISGHATLYWYQQILGQGPKLLIQFQNNGVVDDSQLPKDRFSAERLKGVDSTLKIQPAKLEDSAVYLCASSLAGTDTQYFGPGTRLTVL.

This clonotype has ten or more counts. The chain has TRBV20-1 and TRBJ1-1, with D hard to call. In germline, CDR1 is DFQATT, CDR2 SNEGSKA (reference sequence). The V end was cut by 1 base, the J end by 6 bases, with 12 bases between. This CDR3 contains 13 residues. The DNA for the CDR3 is TGCAGTGCTAGAGTCCCCCGAGGTGCTGAAGCTTTCTTT. Its protein product is CSARVPRGAEAFF.

The chain uses TRBV12-5 and TRBJ2-2; D is possibly TRBD1 (5 bases). This CDR3 region has 13 residues. CDR1 is LGHNT and CDR2 is FRNRAP in the germline V gene. Deletions cut 7 bases from V and 2 bases from J, with 8 bases between. The CDR3: CASVDSNTGELFF. Here the CDR3 DNA reads TGTGCTAGTGTAGACAGTAACACCGGGGAGCTGTTTTTT.

This clonotype was recorded many times. The V and J genes are TRBV5-1 and TRBJ1-1, with D unresolved. Between the trimmed V and J ends, which lost 6 bases and 0 bases, there was a span of 3 bases. The CDR3 contains 11 residues. Germline CDR1 is SGHRS and CDR2 is YFSETQ. The CDR3 reads CASKVNTEAFF. CDR3 nucleotide sequence: TGCGCCAGCAAGGTGAACACTGAAGCTTTCTTT.

This chain joins TRBV5-1 and TRBJ2-2, with a possible D match to TRBD2 (5 bases). Germline lookup yields CDR1 SGHRS and CDR2 YFSETQ. The ends were cut back, 0 bases at V and 0 bases at J, with 9 bases in the middle. The CDR3 sequence is 16 residues long. The CDR3 spells CASSLEVATNTGELFF. DNA for the CDR3: TGCGCCAGCAGCTTGGAAGTAGCGACGAACACCGGGGAGCTGTTTTTT.

This clonotype was found many times. The chain joins TRBV12-3 or TRBV12-4 to TRBJ2-1, with 7 nucleotides matching TRBD1. CDR3 size: 13 residues. The V gene end was trimmed by 2 bases and the J gene end by 10 bases; junction bases not matched to a gene: 5. The CDR3: CASSLTGVGEQFF. The CDR3 DNA follows: TGTGCCAGCAGTTTAACAGGGGTCGGGGAGCAGTTCTTC.

This clonotype occurred many times. The chain uses TRBV11-2 and TRBJ2-1, with D perhaps TRBD2 (5 bases). CDR3 length: 15 residues. Trimming stripped 6 bases from V and 4 bases from J, with 16 bases between. Germline V gene lookup returns CDR1 SGHAT and CDR2 FQNNGV. DNA for the CDR3: TGTGCCAGCAGGTCGCCCGGACTCATATACAATGAGCAGTTCTTC. Encoded protein: CASRSPGLIYNEQFF.

This chain links TRBV29-1 with TRBJ2-1, with D tentatively TRBD1 (6 bases). Germline V gene sequence: CDR1 SQVTM, CDR2 ANQGSEA. This CDR3 region has 13 residues. V was trimmed by 1 base and J by 14 bases, leaving 18 bases between them. The DNA for the CDR3 is TGCAGCGTTGAAGGCACCGGGACATTTCACAAGTTCTTC. The encoded protein is CSVEGTGTFHKFF.

Only a few counts were recorded for this clonotype. The gene calls are TRBV5-1 and TRBJ2-2; TRBD1 matches 11 bases. The CDR3 runs 16 residues. Germline CDR1 SGHRS, CDR2 YFSETQ. V gave up 4 bases and J gave up 6 bases; unmatched junction bases: 8. The CDR3 DNA sequence: TGCGCCAGCAGCCTGCGGGACAGGGGGAGGTCCGGGGAGCTGTTTTTT. Translated: CASSLRDRGRSGELFF.

The J gene is TRBJ2-7, the V gene TRBV28; 8 bases match TRBD1. The V and J ends lost 4 bases and 0 bases, in that order; junction bases with no gene match: 14. From germline, CDR1 is MDHEN and CDR2 SYDVKM. The CDR3 is made up of 18 amino acids. The CDR3: CASSYSPDRGPRSYEQYF. The CDR3 DNA follows: TGTGCCAGCAGTTACTCGCCCGACAGGGGTCCCCGCTCCTACGAGCAGTACTTC. Variable domain in full (rest from reference TRBV28 and TRBJ2-7): DVKVTQSSRYLVKRTGEKVFLECVQDMDHENMFWYRQDPGLGLRLIYFSYDVKMKEKGDIPEGYSVSREKKERFSLILESASTNQTSMYLCASSYSPDRGPRSYEQYFGPGTRLTVT.

This clonotype has a count of ten or more. The chain combines TRBV7-6 with TRBJ2-3; the match to TRBD1 covers 7 bases. Germline V gene data show CDR1 as SGHVS and CDR2 as FNYEAQ. Losses at the gene ends were 0 bases for V and 0 bases for J; bases not matched to a gene: 6. The CDR3 has 17 residues. CDR3 nucleotide sequence: TGTGCCAGCAGCTTAGCAAACCGGGACAGCAGCACAGATACGCAGTATTTT. Protein sequence: CASSLANRDSSTDTQYF.

This clonotype was counted a few times. The genes are TRBV7-3 and TRBJ2-5; 14 nucleotides line up with TRBD2. CDR1 is SGHTA and CDR2 is FQGTGA in the germline V gene. There are 18 residues in the CDR3. With 4 bases clipped from V and 4 bases from J, the junction kept 11 bases outside the gene matches. The DNA of the CDR3 is TGTGCCAGCAGCTCCCAGGGACTAGCGGGAGTGAGTGGAGAGACCCAGTACTTC. It translates to CASSSQGLAGVSGETQYF.

This clonotype was found many times. J is TRBJ2-1 and V is TRBV6-1, with 8 bases aligning to TRBD2. The CDR3 is made up of 15 amino acids. J lost 5 bases, V lost 4 bases, and 7 bases had no gene match. Germline loops: CDR1 MNHNS, CDR2 SASEGT. The CDR3 sequence is CASSGRLAGNNEQFF. The CDR3 DNA sequence: TGTGCCAGCAGTGGACGGCTAGCGGGTAACAATGAGCAGTTCTTC.

This clonotype was seen at least ten times. The CDR3 nucleotides are TGTGCCAGCAGCCAAAACGGAAACTATGGCTACACCTTC. This translates into CASSQNGNYGYTF. This chain joins TRBV3-1 and TRBJ1-2; no clear D. The CDR3 sequence is 13 residues long. Germline CDR1 LGHDT, CDR2 YNNKEL (reference sequence). The V end lost 2 bases, the J end lost 2 bases, and 6 bases lay between the germline ends.